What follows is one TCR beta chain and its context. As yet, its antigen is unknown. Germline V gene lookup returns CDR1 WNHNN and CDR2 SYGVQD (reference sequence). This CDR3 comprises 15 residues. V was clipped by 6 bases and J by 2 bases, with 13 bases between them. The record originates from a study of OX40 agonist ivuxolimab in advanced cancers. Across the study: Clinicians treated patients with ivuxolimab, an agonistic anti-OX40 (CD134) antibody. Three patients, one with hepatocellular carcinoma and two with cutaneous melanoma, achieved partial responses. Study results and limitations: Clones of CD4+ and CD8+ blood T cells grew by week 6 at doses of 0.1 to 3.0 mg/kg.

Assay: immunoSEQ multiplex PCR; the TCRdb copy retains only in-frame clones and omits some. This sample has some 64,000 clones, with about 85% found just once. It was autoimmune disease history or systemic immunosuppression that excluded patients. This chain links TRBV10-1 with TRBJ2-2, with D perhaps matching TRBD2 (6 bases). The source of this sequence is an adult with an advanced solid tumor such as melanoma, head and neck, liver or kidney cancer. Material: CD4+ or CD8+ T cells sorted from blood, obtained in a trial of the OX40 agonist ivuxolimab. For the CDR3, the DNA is TGCGCCAGCAGGACGGGAGTATCCAACACCGGGGAGCTGTTTTTT. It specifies CASRTGVSNTGELFF.